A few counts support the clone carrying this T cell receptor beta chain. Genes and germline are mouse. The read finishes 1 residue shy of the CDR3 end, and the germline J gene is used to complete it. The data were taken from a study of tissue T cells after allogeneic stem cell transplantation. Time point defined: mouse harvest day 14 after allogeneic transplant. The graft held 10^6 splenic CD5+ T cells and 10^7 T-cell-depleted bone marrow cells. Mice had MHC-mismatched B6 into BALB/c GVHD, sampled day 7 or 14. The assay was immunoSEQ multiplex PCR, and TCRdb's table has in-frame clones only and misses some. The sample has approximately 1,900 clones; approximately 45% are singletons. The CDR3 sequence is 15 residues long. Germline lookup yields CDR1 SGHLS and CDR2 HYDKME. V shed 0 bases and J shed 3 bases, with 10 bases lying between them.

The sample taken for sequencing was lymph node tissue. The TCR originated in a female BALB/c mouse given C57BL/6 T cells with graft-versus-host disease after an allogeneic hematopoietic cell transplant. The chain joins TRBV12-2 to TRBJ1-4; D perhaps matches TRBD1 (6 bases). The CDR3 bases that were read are TGTGCCAGCTCTCTCGCAGGGGCGACCAACGAAAGATTATTT. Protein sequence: CASSLAGATNERLF. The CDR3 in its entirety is CASSLAGATNERLFF.